A single sample gave rise to the 26 T cell receptor beta chains below, sequenced in a study of PD-1 blockade in mismatch repair-deficient tumors. Libraries were prepared by immunoSEQ multiplex PCR; TCRdb keeps only in-frame clonotypes and omits some of them. The table has over 100,000 clones, roughly 80% seen once. The sample was peripheral blood, taken 60 weeks after starting pembrolizumab. The receptors derive from an adult with mismatch repair-deficient cancer.

This chain uses TRBV4-3 with TRBJ1-2; TRBD1 is a possible D gene (5 bases). The CDR3 consists of 18 residues. In germline, CDR1 is LGHNA, CDR2 YSLEER. Trimming pared 0 bases from V and 2 bases from J, leaving 19 bases between. CDR3 sequence (DNA): TGCGCCAGCAGCCAAGACGCCGGAATAGGGGCCGGGAACTATGGCTACACCTTC. Translation gives CASSQDAGIGAGNYGYTF.

This chain joins TRBV7-9 and TRBJ2-3, with D possibly being TRBD2 (7 bases). V lost 5 bases to trimming and J lost 3 bases, with 15 bases between them. This CDR3 has 15 amino acids. Germline CDR1 is SEHNR and CDR2 is FQNEAQ (reference sequence). The CDR3: CASSQGTTTTDTQYF. CDR3 nucleotide sequence: TGTGCCAGCAGCCAGGGGACTACAACAACAGATACGCAGTATTTT.

The chain joins TRBV5-1 to TRBJ2-2, with D perhaps being TRBD1 or TRBD2 (5 bases each). From germline, CDR1 is SGHRS and CDR2 YFSETQ. This CDR3 is built from 14 residues. The V end lost 6 bases, the J end lost 1 base, and 10 bases lay between the germline ends. The CDR3 DNA sequence: TGCGCCAGCAAAAGAGGGGAGAACACCGGGGAGCTGTTTTTT. Translation gives CASKRGENTGELFF.

DNA for the CDR3: TGTGCCAGCAGCTTTGCTAGCGGGATGGTGGAGACCCAGTACTTC. Translating gives CASSFASGMVETQYF. The chain has TRBV7-8 and TRBJ2-5; 9 bases match TRBD2. The germline V gene encodes CDR1 SGHVS and CDR2 FQNEAQ. V was pared by 3 bases and J by 5 bases, with 7 bases of the junction left unmatched. CDR3 length: 15 amino acids. Full variable domain (rest looked up from reference TRBV7-8 and TRBJ2-5): GAGVSQSPRYKVAKRGQDVALRCDPISGHVSLFWYQQALGQGPEFLTYFQNEAQLDKSGLPSDRFFAERPEGSVSTLKIQRTQQEDSAVYLCASSFASGMVETQYFGPGTRLLVL.

This sequence joins TRBV6-4 and TRBJ1-1; tentative D call: TRBD1 (5 bases). There are 12 residues in the CDR3. Trimming took off 6 bases at V and 1 base at J, with 6 bases between the two ends. Germline CDR1 and CDR2: MRHNA and SNTAGT. The DNA of the CDR3 is TGTGCCAGCAGGGGGGGGAACACTGAAGCTTTCTTT. The encoded protein is CASRGGNTEAFF.

Concerning this clone: At one boundary the junction diverges from the germline segment, which might be a read error. The V and J genes are TRBV29-1 and TRBJ2-3; D is uncertain. Germline V gene sequence: CDR1 SQVTM, CDR2 ANQGSEA. The CDR3 totals 13 residues. This chain's CDR3 is CSAEPSSTDTQYF. The CDR3 region has the DNA TGCAGCGCTGAACCTTCTAGCACAGATACGCAGTATTTT.

V gene TRBV14 combines with J gene TRBJ2-1, with D perhaps matching TRBD2 (6 bases). Germline assignment: CDR1 SGHDN and CDR2 FVKESK. Trimming shortened V by 0 bases and J by 6 bases, and 6 bases separated the two germline ends. The CDR3 runs 13 residues. In nucleotides, the CDR3 is TGTGCCAGCAGCCAAGACGGGGGCAATGAGCAGTTCTTC. This translates into CASSQDGGNEQFF.

This chain links TRBV5-8 with TRBJ1-1; weak D call: TRBD1 (6 bases). This CDR3 has 14 amino acids. The V end was cut by 6 bases, the J end by 2 bases, with 14 bases between. The V gene's germline CDR1 is SGHTS and CDR2 YDEGEE. This CDR3 reads CASTHRVGNTEAFF. CDR3 in DNA: TGTGCCAGCACTCACAGGGTTGGCAACACTGAAGCTTTCTTT.

This chain links TRBV5-6 with TRBJ2-1, with TRBD2 matching over 13 bases. This CDR3 contains 17 residues. In germline, CDR1 is SGHDT, CDR2 YYEEEE. V shed 4 bases and J 1 base; nucleotides not matched to a gene: 5. The CDR3, as DNA: TGTGCCAGCAGCCCACAACTAGCGGGAGGGTCCTACAATGAGCAGTTCTTC. It is translated as CASSPQLAGGSYNEQFF.

The V and J genes are TRBV9 and TRBJ2-1; D call uncertain. V lost 2 bases to trimming and J lost 4 bases, with 1 base between them. There are 11 residues in the CDR3. Germline lookup yields CDR1 SGDLS and CDR2 YYNGEE. CDR3 sequence reads: CASSVYNEQFF. CDR3 DNA: TGTGCCAGCAGCGTGTACAATGAGCAGTTCTTC.

The rearrangement uses TRBV25-1 and TRBJ2-1; TRBD2 aligns across 13 bases. V dropped 5 bases and J dropped 9; count of bases not matched to a gene: 10. The CDR3 runs 16 residues. The germline CDR1 and CDR2 sequences are MGHDK and SYGVNS. The CDR3 DNA reads TGTGCCAGCAGTTCCCGGACTAGCGGGAGCGGAGGTGAGCAGTTCTTC. Its protein is CASSSRTSGSGGEQFF.

This clone came up many times. The V and J genes are TRBV7-2 and TRBJ2-5; no firm D call. V lost 5 bases, J lost 7 bases, and 14 bases lay in between. The CDR3 sequence is 13 residues long. Germline V gives CDR1 SGHTA, CDR2 FQGNSA. Here the CDR3 DNA reads TGTGCCAGCAGCGCACAAAACCGCGGGACCCAGTACTTC. Amino acid sequence: CASSAQNRGTQYF.

This clone was seen once. Additional DNA sequences in this sample encode the identical CDR3. V usage is TRBV6-5 and J usage is TRBJ1-1; the D gene is possibly TRBD1 (6 bases). Trimming took off 5 bases at V and 1 base at J, with 8 bases between the two ends. The CDR3 has 13 residues. CDR1 and CDR2 from the germline V gene are MNHEY and SVGAGI. CDR3 loop: CASSRTENTEAFF. CDR3 bases: TGTGCCAGCAGTAGGACAGAGAACACTGAAGCTTTCTTT.

Here the CDR3 DNA reads TGTGCCAGCAGCCAAGATACCGTAGTTGGTGAGCAGTTCTTC. Amino acid sequence: CASSQDTVVGEQFF. The V gene is TRBV4-2, the J gene TRBJ2-1, with unresolved D. This CDR3 has 14 residues. V lost 0 bases, J lost 9 bases, and 12 bases lay in between. Germline CDR1 is LGHNA and CDR2 is YNFKEQ.

The sample holds a few counts of this clone. This sequence joins TRBV18 and TRBJ2-7; 11 nucleotides line up with TRBD2. Germline V gene data show CDR1 as KGHSH and CDR2 as LQKENI. V dropped 5 bases and J dropped 5; count of bases not matched to a gene: 8. The CDR3 is 15 residues long. CDR3 coding DNA: TGTGCCAGCTCAGAATTCTCTAGCGGGGGGAACGAGCAGTACTTC. This gives the protein CASSEFSSGGNEQYF.

This clone has more than one count but fewer than ten. The rearrangement links TRBV9 to TRBJ2-1; the D gene is possibly TRBD2 (6 bases). V was pared by 7 bases and J by 3 bases, with 11 bases between. Germline V gene lookup returns CDR1 SGDLS and CDR2 YYNGEE. This CDR3 is 13 amino acids long. The CDR3 protein is CASAEGNYNEQFF. In DNA, the CDR3 is TGTGCCAGCGCGGAGGGAAACTACAATGAGCAGTTCTTC.

This clone was observed a single time. The chain combines TRBV29-1 with TRBJ2-2, with a possible D match to TRBD2 (5 bases). Between the trimmed V and J ends, which lost 5 bases and 1 base, there was a span of 11 bases. Germline CDR1 reads SQVTM; CDR2 reads ANQGSEA. This CDR3 region has 14 residues. The DNA for the CDR3 is TGCAGCGTTCAAGGGAGCGGGAACACCGGGGAGCTGTTTTTT. Amino acids: CSVQGSGNTGELFF.

The J gene is TRBJ2-5, the V gene TRBV2; D gene ambiguous. Looked up from germline, CDR1 is SNHLY and CDR2 is FYNNEI. This CDR3 region has 14 residues. Trimming pared 4 bases from V and 5 bases from J, leaving 14 bases between. In nucleotides, the CDR3 is TGTGCCAGCAGTGTGGTGACTCCTGGGGAGACCCAGTACTTC. Encoded protein: CASSVVTPGETQYF.

V usage is TRBV2 and J usage is TRBJ2-7; a possible D gene is TRBD1 (6 bases). The V gene lost 7 bases and the J gene lost 7 bases, with 14 bases spanning the gap. This CDR3 has 12 amino acids. Germline V CDR1 and CDR2: SNHLY, FYNNEI. CDR3 sequence: CASMDRRGEQYF. CDR3 sequence (DNA): TGTGCCAGCATGGACAGAAGGGGGGAGCAGTACTTC.

This chain joins TRBV28 and TRBJ2-7, with 12 nucleotides matching TRBD2. This CDR3 region has 15 residues. Trimming cost V 5 bases and J 5 bases; bases outside gene matches: 7. Germline CDR1 reads MDHEN; CDR2 reads SYDVKM. This chain's CDR3 is CASSPSSGRVHEQYF. Written as DNA, the CDR3 is TGTGCCAGCAGTCCCTCTAGCGGGAGGGTCCACGAGCAGTACTTC.

V gene TRBV6-6 combines with J gene TRBJ2-1; 7 nucleotides line up with TRBD1. J lost 4 bases, V lost 6 bases, and 9 bases had no gene match. The germline gives CDR1 MNHNY, CDR2 SVGAGI (reference sequence). This CDR3 contains 15 residues. CDR3 in DNA: TGTGCCAGCAGCTCCGCGGACAGGAGATACAATGAGCAGTTCTTC. Translation: CASSSADRRYNEQFF.

The rearrangement uses TRBV2 and TRBJ2-7; D gene unclear. The germline V and J ends were trimmed by 8 bases and 6 bases, with 17 bases remaining between them. The CDR3 has 13 amino acids. The germline gives CDR1 SNHLY, CDR2 FYNNEI. CDR3 sequence: CASRKGLPSEQYF. DNA for the CDR3: TGTGCCAGCCGGAAGGGTTTGCCTAGCGAGCAGTACTTC.

A single count supports this clone. This chain joins TRBV6-5 and TRBJ2-1; the match to TRBD2 covers 8 bases. The CDR3 is made up of 15 amino acids. Germline assignment: CDR1 MNHEY and CDR2 SVGAGI. The J segment lost 1 base and the V segment lost 5 bases, leaving 4 bases of the junction unmatched. In DNA, the CDR3 is TGTGCCAGCAGTAATAGCGGGACTTCCTACAATGAGCAGTTCTTC. Translating it yields CASSNSGTSYNEQFF.

This rearrangement joins TRBV29-1 to TRBJ2-1; TRBD2 matches at 8 bases. CDR3 length: 16 amino acids. Germline loops: CDR1 SQVTM, CDR2 ANQGSEA. J lost 4 bases, V lost 5 bases, and 13 bases had no gene match. The CDR3 DNA reads TGCAGCGTTCTACCCCTATCGGGAGGGCCATACAATGAGCAGTTCTTC. Protein product: CSVLPLSGGPYNEQFF.

CDR3 in DNA: TGTGCCAGCAGCGTAGGGGCTAGCGGGAGTACTGTGGGAGAGACCCAGTACTTC. It is translated as CASSVGASGSTVGETQYF. The rearrangement uses TRBV9 and TRBJ2-5; 10 bases map to TRBD2. J was trimmed by 4 bases and V by 0 bases; bases with no gene match: 12. This CDR3 contains 18 residues. The germline CDR1 and CDR2 sequences are SGDLS and YYNGEE.

The chain has TRBV7-9 and TRBJ2-1; unclear D gene. Trimming removed 3 bases at V and 8 bases at J, with 5 bases between. The CDR3 is 11 residues long. Germline CDR1 and CDR2: SEHNR and FQNEAQ (reference sequence). The CDR3 DNA sequence: TGTGCCAGCAGCTTGGTCGATGAGCAGTTCTTC. This gives the protein CASSLVDEQFF. The full variable domain, with the rest looked up from reference TRBV7-9 and TRBJ2-1, is DTGVSQNPRHKITKRGQNVTFRCDPISEHNRLYWYRQTLGQGPEFLTYFQNEAQLEKSRLLSDRFSAERPKGSFSTLEIQRTEQGDSAMYLCASSLVDEQFFGPGTRLTVL.